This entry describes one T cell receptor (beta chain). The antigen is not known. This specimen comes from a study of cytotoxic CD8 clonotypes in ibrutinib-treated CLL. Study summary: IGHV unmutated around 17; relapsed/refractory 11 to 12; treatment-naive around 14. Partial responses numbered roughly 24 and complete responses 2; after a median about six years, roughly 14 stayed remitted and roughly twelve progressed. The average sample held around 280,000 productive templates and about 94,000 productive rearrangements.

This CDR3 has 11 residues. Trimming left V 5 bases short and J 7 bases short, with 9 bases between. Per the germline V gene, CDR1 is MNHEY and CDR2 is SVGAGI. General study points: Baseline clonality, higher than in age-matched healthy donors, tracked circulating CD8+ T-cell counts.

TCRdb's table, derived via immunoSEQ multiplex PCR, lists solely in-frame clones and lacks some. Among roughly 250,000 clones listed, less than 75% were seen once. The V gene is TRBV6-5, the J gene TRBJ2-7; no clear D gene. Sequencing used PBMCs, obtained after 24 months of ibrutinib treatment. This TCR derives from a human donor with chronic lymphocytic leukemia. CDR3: CASSATGEQYF. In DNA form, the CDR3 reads TGTGCCAGCAGTGCAACCGGGGAGCAGTACTTC.